The 21 T cell receptor beta chains in this list originate from one sample, sequenced in a study of blood T cell repertoires in COVID-19. Sequencing used immunoSEQ multiplex PCR; TCRdb keeps in-frame clones, though not all of them. The table shows 95,000 to 120,000 clones, with 75% to 90% occurring only once. Sequencing was carried out using peripheral blood. The receptors derive from a woman in her 40s with acute or convalescent COVID-19.

Notes on this clone: Different DNA sequences within this sample yield the same CDR3. The chain employs TRBV11-2 and TRBJ2-1; tentative D call: TRBD1 (5 bases). Germline loops: CDR1 SGHAT, CDR2 FQNNGV. V dropped 1 base and J dropped 7 bases, with 5 bases sitting between them. The CDR3 runs 12 residues. CDR3 DNA: TGTGCCAGCAGCTTAGCAGGGAATGAGCAGTTCTTC. Its protein product is CASSLAGNEQFF.

V gene TRBV7-2 combines with J gene TRBJ2-1; D not resolved. V lost 4 bases and J 5 bases, leaving 9 bases between the germline ends. The CDR3 totals 13 residues. Germline lookup yields CDR1 SGHTA and CDR2 FQGNSA. CDR3 sequence (DNA): TGTGCCAGCAGCTATGGTCCTAACAATGAGCAGTTCTTC. This codes for CASSYGPNNEQFF.

The chain is built from TRBV12-3 or TRBV12-4 and TRBJ1-5; no definite D call. The CDR3 has 13 amino acids. The germline V and J ends were trimmed by 2 bases and 7 bases, with 9 bases remaining between them. DNA for the CDR3: TGTGCCAGCAGTTTATTCGGGGAACAGCCCCAGCATTTT. Protein: CASSLFGEQPQHF.

This chain links TRBV6-5 with TRBJ2-7; possible D gene TRBD1, 6 bases. Per the germline V gene, CDR1 is MNHEY and CDR2 is SVGAGI. The CDR3 runs to 15 residues. Between the trimmed V and J ends, which lost 0 bases and 3 bases, there was a span of 12 bases. CDR3 nucleotides: TGTGCCAGCAGTTACTCGGAGACAGGACGCTACGAGCAGTACTTC. Translation: CASSYSETGRYEQYF.

V and J are TRBV5-6 and TRBJ1-1; tentative D call: TRBD1 (6 bases). The CDR3 runs 14 residues. The germline V gene encodes CDR1 SGHDT and CDR2 YYEEEE. Between the trimmed V and J ends, which lost 3 bases and 3 bases, there was a span of 12 bases. CDR3 coding DNA: TGTGCCAGCAGCTCTCCCCACAGGGACACTGAAGCTTTCTTT. This translates into CASSSPHRDTEAFF. Supplemented by reference TRBV5-6 and TRBJ1-1, the full variable domain reads DAGVTQSPTHLIKTRGQQVTLRCSPKSGHDTVSWYQQALGQGPQFIFQYYEEEERQRGNFPDRFSGHQFPNYSSELNVNALLLGDSALYLCASSSPHRDTEAFFGQGTRLTVV.

The chain recombines TRBV19 with TRBJ1-2; tentatively, D is TRBD1 (6 bases). The CDR3 extends over 15 amino acids. Germline CDR1 is LNHDA and CDR2 is SQIVND (reference sequence). Trimming took 8 bases from V and 2 from J, leaving 18 bases between them. CDR3 sequence: CASGIAGAGNYGYTF. CDR3 nucleotide sequence: TGTGCCAGTGGCATCGCAGGGGCTGGCAACTATGGCTACACCTTC. Full variable domain (outside the CDR3, taken from reference TRBV19 and TRBJ1-2): DGGITQSPKYLFRKEGQNVTLSCEQNLNHDAMYWYRQDPGQGLRLIYYSQIVNDFQKGDIAEGYSVSREKKESFPLTVTSAQKNPTAFYLCASGIAGAGNYGYTFGSGTRLTVV.

The chain recombines TRBV7-6 with TRBJ2-3; 8 bases fit TRBD1. CDR1 and CDR2 (germline): SGHVS, FNYEAQ. The V gene end was trimmed by 6 bases and the J gene end by 4 bases; junction bases not matched to a gene: 12. The CDR3 totals 16 residues. Written as DNA, the CDR3 is TGTGCCAGCAGACGAACCCCGGGACAGGATGCAGATACGCAGTATTTT. Translation gives CASRRTPGQDADTQYF.

This chain connects TRBV5-1 to TRBJ2-7; TRBD1 aligns across 8 bases. Germline CDR1 SGHRS, CDR2 YFSETQ. This CDR3 has 14 residues. V shed 5 bases and J 0 bases; nucleotides not matched to a gene: 4. DNA of the CDR3: TGCGCCAGCAGGGGACAGGTGGGCTCCTACGAGCAGTACTTC. Translated, it gives CASRGQVGSYEQYF.

V usage is TRBV3-1 (or the pseudogene TRBV3-2) and J usage is TRBJ2-5; D is unresolved. Between the trimmed V and J ends, which lost 4 bases and 4 bases, there was a span of 10 bases. Germline CDR1 is LGHDT and CDR2 is YNNKEL (reference sequence). The CDR3 has 13 residues. CDR3 sequence (DNA): TGTGCCAGCAGCCTGAACTTTGGAGAGACCCAGTACTTC. Residues: CASSLNFGETQYF.

The chain combines TRBV18 with TRBJ1-1; D is uncertain. Trimming took 4 bases from V and 1 from J, leaving 16 bases between them. CDR1 and CDR2 (germline): KGHSH, LQKENI. The CDR3 spans 16 residues. Written as DNA, the CDR3 is TGTGCCAGCTCACTCACACGAGGACGGGGGAACACTGAAGCTTTCTTT. Translated, it gives CASSLTRGRGNTEAFF.

This sequence joins TRBV15 and TRBJ2-7; 9 nucleotides align to TRBD1. The trim removed 0 bases at V and 3 bases at J, leaving 3 bases unmatched. Germline values: CDR1 LNHNV, CDR2 YYDKDF (reference sequence). The CDR3 runs to 15 residues. CDR3 sequence reads: CATSRDRQGVYEQYF. The CDR3 DNA sequence: TGTGCCACCAGCAGAGATCGACAGGGGGTCTACGAGCAGTACTTC.

The chain joins TRBV3-1 (or the pseudogene TRBV3-2) to TRBJ1-1, with a weak D call TRBD1 (6 bases). Trimming took 5 bases from V and 3 from J, leaving 13 bases between them. Germline lookup yields CDR1 LGHDT and CDR2 YNNKEL (reference sequence). This CDR3 spans 14 amino acids. DNA for the CDR3: TGTGCCAGCAGCACGCGTGGGGGCGACACTGAAGCTTTCTTT. This encodes CASSTRGGDTEAFF.

V gene TRBV5-5 combines with J gene TRBJ1-1, with 8 positions matching TRBD1. This CDR3 region has 11 residues. Germline loops: CDR1 SGHKS, CDR2 YYEKEE (reference sequence). V gave up 5 bases and J gave up 8 bases; unmatched junction bases: 2. In DNA, the CDR3 is TGTGCCAGCAGGCGGGACAGGGAAGCTTTCTTT. Encoded protein: CASRRDREAFF.

This chain uses TRBV3-1 (or the pseudogene TRBV3-2) with TRBJ1-1; 12 bases agree with TRBD1. The CDR3 loop spans 14 amino acids. Unmatched junction bases numbered 4, after V lost 5 bases and J lost 6 bases. CDR1 and CDR2 from the germline V gene are LGHDT and YNNKEL (reference sequence). Here the CDR3 reads CASSRDRGRAEAFF. DNA for the CDR3: TGTGCCAGCAGCAGGGACAGGGGGCGGGCTGAAGCTTTCTTT.

The rearrangement joins TRBV5-1 to TRBJ2-1; D may be TRBD2 (5 bases). The germline CDR1 and CDR2 sequences are SGHRS and YFSETQ. The CDR3 consists of 15 residues. Trimming pared 6 bases from V and 5 bases from J, leaving 18 bases between. CDR3 nucleotides: TGCGCCAGCACCATTGAGAGGGCGAGGGACAATGAGCAGTTCTTC. Translated, it gives CASTIERARDNEQFF.

The genes are TRBV6-5 and TRBJ2-4, with 8 positions matching TRBD1. From germline, CDR1 is MNHEY and CDR2 SVGAGI. Losses at the gene ends were 0 bases for V and 7 bases for J; bases not matched to a gene: 2. The CDR3 contains 14 residues. The CDR3 nucleotides read TGTGCCAGCAGTTACTCGAACAGGGGGAACATTCAGTACTTC. Amino acids: CASSYSNRGNIQYF.

The chain joins TRBV3-1 (or the pseudogene TRBV3-2) to TRBJ2-3, with TRBD2 matching over 13 bases. Trimming at V came to 4 bases and at J to 5 bases, leaving 3 bases not matched to a gene. The CDR3 runs 15 residues. Germline V gene data show CDR1 as LGHDT and CDR2 as YNNKEL (reference sequence). The CDR3 protein is CASSLGLAGQDTQYF. As DNA, the CDR3 is TGTGCCAGCAGCCTGGGACTAGCGGGGCAAGATACGCAGTATTTT.

V is TRBV5-8 and J is TRBJ2-5; TRBD2 aligns across 10 bases. Germline V CDR1 and CDR2: SGHTS, YDEGEE. J was trimmed by 1 base and V by 0 bases; bases with no gene match: 3. The CDR3 covers 16 residues. The CDR3, as DNA: TGTGCCAGCAGCTTGGAGCGGGGGGGAACCCAAGAGACCCAGTACTTC. This translates into CASSLERGGTQETQYF.

The chain is built from TRBV10-1 and TRBJ1-1, with D tentatively TRBD1 (6 bases). CDR1 and CDR2 (germline): WNHNN, SYGVQD (reference sequence). The V end lost 6 bases, the J end lost 3 bases, and 11 bases lay between the germline ends. The CDR3 has 13 amino acids. This chain's CDR3 is CASRRDTYTEAFF. The DNA of the CDR3 is TGCGCCAGCAGGAGGGACACCTACACTGAAGCTTTCTTT.

V gene TRBV23-1 combines with J gene TRBJ1-4; no definite D call. TRBV23-1 is an ORF, and what it does is uncertain. This CDR3 region has 14 residues. V lost 7 bases and J lost 0, with 9 bases in between. DNA of the CDR3: TGCGCCAGCACCCCGACTGCAACTAATGAAAAACTGTTTTTT. Its protein is CASTPTATNEKLFF.

This clone came up once. The chain is built from TRBV29-1 and TRBJ1-1; possible D gene TRBD1, 6 bases. CDR3 length equals 11 residues. Germline loops: CDR1 SQVTM, CDR2 ANQGSEA. The chain's CDR3 is CGTTLQGEAFF. DNA for the CDR3: TGCGGAACTACACTACAGGGTGAAGCTTTCTTT.